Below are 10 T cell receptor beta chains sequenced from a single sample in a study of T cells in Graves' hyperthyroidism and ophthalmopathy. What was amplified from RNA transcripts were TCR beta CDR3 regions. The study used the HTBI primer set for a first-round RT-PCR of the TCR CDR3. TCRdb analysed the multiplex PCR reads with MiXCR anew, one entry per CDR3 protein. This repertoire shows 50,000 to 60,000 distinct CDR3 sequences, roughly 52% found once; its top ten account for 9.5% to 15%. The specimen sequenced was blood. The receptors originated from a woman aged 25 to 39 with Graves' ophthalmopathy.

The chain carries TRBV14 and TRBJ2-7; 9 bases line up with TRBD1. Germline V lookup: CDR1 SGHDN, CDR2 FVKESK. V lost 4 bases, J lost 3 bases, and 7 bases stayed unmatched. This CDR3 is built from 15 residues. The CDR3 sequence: CASSPGTGLVYEQYF. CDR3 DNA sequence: TGTGCCAGCAGCCCCGGGACAGGGTTAGTCTACGAGCAGTACTTC.

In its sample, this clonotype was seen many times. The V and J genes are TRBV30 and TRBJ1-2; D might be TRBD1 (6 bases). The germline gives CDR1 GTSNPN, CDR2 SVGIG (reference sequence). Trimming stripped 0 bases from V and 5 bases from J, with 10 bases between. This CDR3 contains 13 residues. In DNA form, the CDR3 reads TGTGCCTGGAGTGTCGGGACATATTATGGCTACACCTTC. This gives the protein CAWSVGTYYGYTF.

CDR3 in amino acids: CSQGDVTGEFVHTEAFF. Here the CDR3 DNA reads TGTTCGCAGGGGGATGTTACAGGGGAATTTGTACACACTGAAGCTTTCTTT. This chain connects TRBV6-1 to TRBJ1-1; 7 nucleotides agree with TRBD1. Per germline, CDR1 MNHNS and CDR2 SASEGT. The CDR3 covers 17 residues.

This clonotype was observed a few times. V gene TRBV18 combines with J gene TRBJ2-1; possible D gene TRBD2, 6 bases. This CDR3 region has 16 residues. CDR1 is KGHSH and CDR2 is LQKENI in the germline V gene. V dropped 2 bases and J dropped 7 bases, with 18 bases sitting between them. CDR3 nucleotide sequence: TGTGCCAGCTCACCAACGAGACTAGGGCCCCGGAATGAGCAGTTCTTC. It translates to CASSPTRLGPRNEQFF.

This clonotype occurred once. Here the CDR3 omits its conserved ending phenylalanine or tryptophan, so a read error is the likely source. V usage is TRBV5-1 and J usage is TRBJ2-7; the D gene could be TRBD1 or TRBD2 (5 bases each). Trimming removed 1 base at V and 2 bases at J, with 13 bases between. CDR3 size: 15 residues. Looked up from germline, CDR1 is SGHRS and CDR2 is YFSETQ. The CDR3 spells CASSLSGQGPYEQYL. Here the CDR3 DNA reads TGCGCCAGCAGCTTGTCGGGGCAGGGTCCCTACGAGCAGTACTTA.

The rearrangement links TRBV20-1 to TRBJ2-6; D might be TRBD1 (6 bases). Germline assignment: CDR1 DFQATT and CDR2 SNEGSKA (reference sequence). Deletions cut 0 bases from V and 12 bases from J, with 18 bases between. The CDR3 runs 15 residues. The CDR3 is CSARDPGTRPVVLTF. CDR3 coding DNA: TGCAGTGCTAGAGATCCGGGGACACGACCGGTCGTCCTGACTTTC.

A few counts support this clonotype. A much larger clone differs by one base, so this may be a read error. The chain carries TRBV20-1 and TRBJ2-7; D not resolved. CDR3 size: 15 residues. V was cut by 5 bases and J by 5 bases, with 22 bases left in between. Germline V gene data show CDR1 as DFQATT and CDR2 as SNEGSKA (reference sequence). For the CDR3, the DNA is TGCAGTGCTTCGGCCCCTCGGGCAGGCGCCCACGAGCAGTACTTC. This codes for CSASAPRAGAHEQYF.

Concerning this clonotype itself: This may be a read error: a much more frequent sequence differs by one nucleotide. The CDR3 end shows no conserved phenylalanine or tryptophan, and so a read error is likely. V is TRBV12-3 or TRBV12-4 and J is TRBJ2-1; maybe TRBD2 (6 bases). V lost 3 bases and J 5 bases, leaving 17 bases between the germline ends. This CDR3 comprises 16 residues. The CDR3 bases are TGTGCCAGCAGTTTTAGGGCGGGGCTGGGAGACAATGAGCAGTTCGTC. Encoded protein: CASSFRAGLGDNEQFV.

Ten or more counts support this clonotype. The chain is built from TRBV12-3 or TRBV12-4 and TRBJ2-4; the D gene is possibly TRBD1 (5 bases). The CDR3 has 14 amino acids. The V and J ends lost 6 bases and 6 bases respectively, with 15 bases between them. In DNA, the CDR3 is TGTGCCAGCAGCCAGGGCCTTTTAGGAAACATTCAGTACTTC. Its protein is CASSQGLLGNIQYF.

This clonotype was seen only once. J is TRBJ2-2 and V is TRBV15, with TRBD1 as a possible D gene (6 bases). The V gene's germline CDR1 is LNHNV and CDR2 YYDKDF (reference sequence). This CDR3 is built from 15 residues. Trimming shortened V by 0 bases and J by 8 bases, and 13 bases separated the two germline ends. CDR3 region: CATSRDVSGTGELFF. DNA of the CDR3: TGTGCCACCAGCAGAGATGTATCTGGGACAGGGGAGCTGTTTTTT.